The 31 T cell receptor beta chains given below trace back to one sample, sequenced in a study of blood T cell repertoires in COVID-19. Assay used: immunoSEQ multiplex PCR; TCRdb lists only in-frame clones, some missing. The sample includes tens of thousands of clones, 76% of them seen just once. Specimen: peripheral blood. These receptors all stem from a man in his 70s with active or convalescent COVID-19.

The DNA of the CDR3 is TGTGCCAGCAGCCCCAAGACTAGCGGGGGTCAAGAGACCCAGTACTTC. Translation: CASSPKTSGGQETQYF. The chain combines TRBV5-4 with TRBJ2-5, with 12 bases fitting TRBD2. The CDR3 is 16 amino acids. V was pared by 4 bases and J by 2 bases, with 6 bases of the junction left unmatched. Germline V gene sequence: CDR1 SGHNT, CDR2 YYREEE (reference sequence).

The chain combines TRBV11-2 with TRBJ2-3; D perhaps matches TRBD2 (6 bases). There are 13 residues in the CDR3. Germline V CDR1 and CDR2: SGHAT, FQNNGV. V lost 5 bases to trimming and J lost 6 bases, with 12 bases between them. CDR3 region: CASSPGTSDTQYF. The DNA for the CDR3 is TGTGCCAGCAGCCCCGGGACTTCGGATACGCAGTATTTT.

DNA of the CDR3: TGCGCCAGCAGCCAACTCGGGGGTGGTGGCAATCAGCCCCAGCATTTT. Translation: CASSQLGGGGNQPQHF. The chain joins TRBV4-1 to TRBJ1-5; D is perhaps TRBD1 (5 bases). Germline CDR1 MGHRA, CDR2 YSYEKL. The CDR3 length is 16 residues. Trimming took 2 bases from V and 2 from J, leaving 13 bases between them.

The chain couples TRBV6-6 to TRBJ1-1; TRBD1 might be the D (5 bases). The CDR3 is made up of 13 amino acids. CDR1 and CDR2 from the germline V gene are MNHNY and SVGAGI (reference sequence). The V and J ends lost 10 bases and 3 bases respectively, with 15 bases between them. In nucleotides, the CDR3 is TGTGCCACCGGTACAGGACCTCACACTGAAGCTTTCTTT. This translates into CATGTGPHTEAFF.

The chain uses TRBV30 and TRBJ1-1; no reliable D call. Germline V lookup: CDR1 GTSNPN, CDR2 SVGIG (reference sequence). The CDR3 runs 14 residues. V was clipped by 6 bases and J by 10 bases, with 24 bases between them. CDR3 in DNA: TGTGCCTGTAAACCAGCCCGGACGGGAGGAGGAGCTTTCTTT. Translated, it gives CACKPARTGGGAFF.

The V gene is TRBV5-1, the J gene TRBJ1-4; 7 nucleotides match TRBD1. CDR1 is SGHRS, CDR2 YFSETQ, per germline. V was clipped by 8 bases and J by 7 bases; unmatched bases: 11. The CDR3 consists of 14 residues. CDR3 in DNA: TGCGCCAGTCCCACCGGGACAGCGGGTGAAAAACTGTTTTTT. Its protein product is CASPTGTAGEKLFF.

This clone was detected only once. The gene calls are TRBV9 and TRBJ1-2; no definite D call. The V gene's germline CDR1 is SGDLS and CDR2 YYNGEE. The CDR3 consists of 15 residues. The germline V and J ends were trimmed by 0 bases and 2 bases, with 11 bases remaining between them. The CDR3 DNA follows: TGTGCCAGCAGCGTAGATTTAGTCACCAACTATGGCTACACCTTC. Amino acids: CASSVDLVTNYGYTF.

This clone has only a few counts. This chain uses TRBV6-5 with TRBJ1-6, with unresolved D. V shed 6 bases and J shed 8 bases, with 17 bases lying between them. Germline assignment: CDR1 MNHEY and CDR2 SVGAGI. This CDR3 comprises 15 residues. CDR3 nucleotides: TGTGCCAGCAGCGATGGGTGGGCGCGGGATTCACCCCTCCACTTT. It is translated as CASSDGWARDSPLHF.

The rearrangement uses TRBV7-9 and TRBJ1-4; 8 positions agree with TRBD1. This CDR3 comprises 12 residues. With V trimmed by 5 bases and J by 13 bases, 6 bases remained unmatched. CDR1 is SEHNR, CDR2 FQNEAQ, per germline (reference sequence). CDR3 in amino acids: CASSRQGSRLFF. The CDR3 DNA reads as TGTGCCAGCAGCCGACAGGGGTCTAGACTGTTTTTT.

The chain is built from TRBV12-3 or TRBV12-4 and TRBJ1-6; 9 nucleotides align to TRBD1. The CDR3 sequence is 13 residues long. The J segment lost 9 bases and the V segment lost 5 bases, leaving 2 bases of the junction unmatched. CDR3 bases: TGTGCCAGCAGTCTACAGGGGGCTTCACCCCTCCACTTT. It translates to CASSLQGASPLHF.

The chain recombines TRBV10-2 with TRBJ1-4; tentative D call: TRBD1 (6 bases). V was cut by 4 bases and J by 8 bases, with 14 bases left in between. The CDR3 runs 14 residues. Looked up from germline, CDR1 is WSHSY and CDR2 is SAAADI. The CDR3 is CASSGPTQGEKLFF. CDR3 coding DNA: TGCGCCAGCAGTGGACCGACCCAGGGGGAAAAACTGTTTTTT.

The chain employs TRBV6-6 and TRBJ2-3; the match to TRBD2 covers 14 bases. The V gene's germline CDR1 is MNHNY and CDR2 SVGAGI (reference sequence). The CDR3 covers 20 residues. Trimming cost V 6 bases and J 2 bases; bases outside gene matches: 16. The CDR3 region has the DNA TGTGCCAGCAGCCGAGGACTAGCGGGGGGCTTTCCCTATGTCACAGATACGCAGTATTTT. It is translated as CASSRGLAGGFPYVTDTQYF.

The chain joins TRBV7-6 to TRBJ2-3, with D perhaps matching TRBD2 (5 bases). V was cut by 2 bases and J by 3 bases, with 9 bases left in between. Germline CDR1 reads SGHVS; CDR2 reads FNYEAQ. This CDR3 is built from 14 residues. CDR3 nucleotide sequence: TGTGCCAGCAGCTTACAAGGGAGAACAGATACGCAGTATTTT. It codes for CASSLQGRTDTQYF.

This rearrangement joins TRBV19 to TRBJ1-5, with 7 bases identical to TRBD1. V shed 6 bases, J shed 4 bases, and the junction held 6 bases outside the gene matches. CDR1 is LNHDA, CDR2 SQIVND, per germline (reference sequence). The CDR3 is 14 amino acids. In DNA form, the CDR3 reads TGTGCCAGTAGCTGGGCAGGGGGAAATCAGCCCCAGCATTTT. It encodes CASSWAGGNQPQHF.

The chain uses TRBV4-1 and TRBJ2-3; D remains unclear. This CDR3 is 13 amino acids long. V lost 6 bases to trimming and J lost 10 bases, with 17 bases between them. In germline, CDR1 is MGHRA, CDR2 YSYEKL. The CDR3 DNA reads TGCGCCAGCAGGTACGAAAGAAGCGCTCCGCAGTATTTT. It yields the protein CASRYERSAPQYF.

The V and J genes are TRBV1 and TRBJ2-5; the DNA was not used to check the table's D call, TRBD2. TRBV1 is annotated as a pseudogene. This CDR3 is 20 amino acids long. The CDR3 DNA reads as TGCACCAGCAGCCAAGAGGCACTAGCGGGGGGCCGAGGCGGCCAAGAGACCCAGTACTTC. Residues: CTSSQEALAGGRGGQETQYF.

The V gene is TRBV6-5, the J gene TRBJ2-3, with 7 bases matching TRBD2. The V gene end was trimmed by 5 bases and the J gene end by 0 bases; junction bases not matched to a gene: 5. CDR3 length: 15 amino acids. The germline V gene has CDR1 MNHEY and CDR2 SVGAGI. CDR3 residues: CASSRTRRSTDTQYF. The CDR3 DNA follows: TGTGCCAGCAGTCGGACTAGAAGAAGCACAGATACGCAGTATTTT.

The CDR3 sequence: CASRRGSLMNTEAFF. DNA of the CDR3: TGTGCCAGCAGGAGGGGGTCCCTCATGAACACTGAAGCTTTCTTT. The gene calls are TRBV6-5 and TRBJ1-1; weak D call: TRBD1 (6 bases). Trimming took 6 bases from V and 0 from J, leaving 14 bases between them. Germline-derived CDR1 and CDR2 are MNHEY and SVGAGI. This CDR3 contains 15 residues.

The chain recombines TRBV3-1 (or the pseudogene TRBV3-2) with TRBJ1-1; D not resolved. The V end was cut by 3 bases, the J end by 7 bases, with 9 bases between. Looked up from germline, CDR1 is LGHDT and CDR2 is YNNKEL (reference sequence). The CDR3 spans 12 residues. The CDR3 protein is CASSHDTVEAFF. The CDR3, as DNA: TGTGCCAGCAGCCACGACACCGTTGAAGCTTTCTTT.

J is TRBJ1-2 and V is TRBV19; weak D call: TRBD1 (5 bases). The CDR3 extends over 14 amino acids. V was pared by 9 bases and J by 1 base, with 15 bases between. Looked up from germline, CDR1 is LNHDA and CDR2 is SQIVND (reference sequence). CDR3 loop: CASGRGGGNYGYTF. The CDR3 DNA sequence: TGTGCCAGCGGGCGTGGGGGGGGTAACTATGGCTACACCTTC.

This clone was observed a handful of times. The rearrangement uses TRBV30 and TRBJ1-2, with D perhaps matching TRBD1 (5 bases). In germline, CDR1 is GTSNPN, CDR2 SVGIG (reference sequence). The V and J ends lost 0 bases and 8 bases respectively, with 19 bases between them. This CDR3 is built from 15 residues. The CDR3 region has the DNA TGTGCCTGGAGTGTATTAAAGGGGAAGGGAAGGGGCTACACCTTC. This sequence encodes CAWSVLKGKGRGYTF.

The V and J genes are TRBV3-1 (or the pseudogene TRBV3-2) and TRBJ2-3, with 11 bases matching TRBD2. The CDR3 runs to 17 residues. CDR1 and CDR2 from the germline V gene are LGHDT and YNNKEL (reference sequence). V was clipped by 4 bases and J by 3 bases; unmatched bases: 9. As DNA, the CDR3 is TGTGCCAGCAGCCCCTCCCCCCGACTAGCGGGGACAGATACGCAGTATTTT. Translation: CASSPSPRLAGTDTQYF.

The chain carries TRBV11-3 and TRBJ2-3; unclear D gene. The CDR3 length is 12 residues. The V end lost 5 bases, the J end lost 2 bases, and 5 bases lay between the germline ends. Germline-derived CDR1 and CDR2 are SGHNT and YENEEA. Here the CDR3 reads CASSTYTDTQYF. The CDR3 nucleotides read TGTGCCAGCAGCACTTACACAGATACGCAGTATTTT.

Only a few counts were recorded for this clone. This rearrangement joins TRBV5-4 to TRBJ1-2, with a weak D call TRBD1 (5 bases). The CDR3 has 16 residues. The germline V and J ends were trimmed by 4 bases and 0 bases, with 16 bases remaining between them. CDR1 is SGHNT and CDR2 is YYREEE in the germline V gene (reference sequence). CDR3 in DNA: TGTGCCAGCAGCCTAGACAGCCAGAGGTCTAACTATGGCTACACCTTC. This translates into CASSLDSQRSNYGYTF.

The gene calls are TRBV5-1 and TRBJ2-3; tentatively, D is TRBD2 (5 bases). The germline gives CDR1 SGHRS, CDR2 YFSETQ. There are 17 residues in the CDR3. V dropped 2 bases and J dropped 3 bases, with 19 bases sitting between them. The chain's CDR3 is CASSFFSGGLNTDTQYF. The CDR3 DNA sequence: TGCGCCAGCAGCTTTTTTAGTGGCGGGCTGAATACAGATACGCAGTATTTT.

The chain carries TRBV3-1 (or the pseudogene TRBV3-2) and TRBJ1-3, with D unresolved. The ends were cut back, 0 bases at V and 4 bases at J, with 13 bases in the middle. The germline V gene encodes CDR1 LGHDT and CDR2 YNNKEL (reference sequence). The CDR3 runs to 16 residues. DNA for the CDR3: TGTGCCAGCAGCCAAGACGCGACGACGGGAGGAAACACCATATATTTT. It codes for CASSQDATTGGNTIYF.

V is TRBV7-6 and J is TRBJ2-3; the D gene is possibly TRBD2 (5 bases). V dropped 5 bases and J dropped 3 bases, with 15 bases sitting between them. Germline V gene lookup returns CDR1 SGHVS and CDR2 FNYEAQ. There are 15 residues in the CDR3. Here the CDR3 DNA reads TGTGCCAGCAGCGTTAGCGCGACCGAAACAGATACGCAGTATTTT. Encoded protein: CASSVSATETDTQYF.

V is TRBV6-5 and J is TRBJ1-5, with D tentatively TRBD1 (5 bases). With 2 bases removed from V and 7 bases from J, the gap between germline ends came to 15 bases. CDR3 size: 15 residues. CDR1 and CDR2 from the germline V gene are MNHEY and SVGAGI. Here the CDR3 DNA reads TGTGCCAGCAGTTACGGTGCCGGGGGAGGGCAGCCCCAGCATTTT. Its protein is CASSYGAGGGQPQHF.

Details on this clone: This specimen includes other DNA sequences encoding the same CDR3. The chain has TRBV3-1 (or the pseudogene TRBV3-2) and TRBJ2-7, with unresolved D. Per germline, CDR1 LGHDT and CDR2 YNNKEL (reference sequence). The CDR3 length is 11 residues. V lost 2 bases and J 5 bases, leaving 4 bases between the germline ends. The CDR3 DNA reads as TGTGCCAGCAGCCAATCTGACGAGCAGTACTTC. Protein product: CASSQSDEQYF.

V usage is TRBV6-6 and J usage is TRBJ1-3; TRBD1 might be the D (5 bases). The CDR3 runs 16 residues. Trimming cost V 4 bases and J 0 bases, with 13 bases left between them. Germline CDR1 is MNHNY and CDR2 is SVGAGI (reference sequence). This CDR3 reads CASSLGRQTSGNTIYF. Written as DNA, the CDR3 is TGTGCCAGCAGTTTAGGTAGACAGACCTCTGGAAACACCATATATTTT.

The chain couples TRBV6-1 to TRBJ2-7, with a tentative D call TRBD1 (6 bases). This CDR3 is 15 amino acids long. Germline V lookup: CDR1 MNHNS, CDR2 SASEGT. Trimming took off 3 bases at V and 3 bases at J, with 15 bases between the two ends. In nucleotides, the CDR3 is TGTGCCAGCAGTGAGATGAGGGACACCGGCTACGAGCAGTACTTC. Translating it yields CASSEMRDTGYEQYF.